The following is a T cell receptor beta chain sequence with its context. The antigen is not known. This sample stems from a study of T cells in narcolepsy. The wider study: Patients with NT1 or NT2 and healthy control donors were enrolled. Broader study findings: Healthy controls reportedly lacked the autoreactive clonotypes serially found in patients' blood. Autoreactive clone sequences were missing from some blood memory CD4+ repertoires.

The CDR3 length is 13 residues. Germline CDR1 is MNHNS and CDR2 is SASEGT. Trimming stripped 6 bases from V and 11 bases from J, with 14 bases between. Sequenced by immunoSEQ multiplex PCR; TCRdb stores in-frame clones only, minus some. The sample has about 34,000 clones, roughly 80% seen once. The clonotype was recovered from a human donor with narcolepsy. The chain couples TRBV6-1 to TRBJ1-6; D call uncertain. The sample was CD45RA- memory CD4+ T cells from PBMCs. CDR3 amino acids: CASSPDGWAPLHF. The CDR3 DNA is TGTGCCAGCAGCCCAGACGGATGGGCACCCCTCCACTTT.